The source of this TCR beta chain is a study of cytomegalovirus exposure and HLA in healthy donors. Donors came from a validation cohort of over a hundred subjects, distinct from the first 666-subject cohort. The CDR3 is 15 residues long. The V gene's germline CDR1 is SQVTM and CDR2 ANQGSEA. V lost 4 bases to trimming and J lost 7 bases; unmatched junction nucleotides: 10. Some clones are missing from TCRdb's copy, which holds only in-frame ones; the method was immunoSEQ multiplex PCR. The sample includes some 210,000 clones, roughly 85% of them seen just once. The sequenced sample was PBMCs. V is TRBV29-1 and J is TRBJ2-1; 10 bases are shared with TRBD2. The sequence was obtained from a woman aged 18 to 35 in good health and CMV-seronegative. The CDR3 spells CSVGSGLAGDNEQFF. Written as DNA, the CDR3 is TGCAGCGTTGGGTCCGGGCTAGCGGGAGATAATGAGCAGTTCTTC.